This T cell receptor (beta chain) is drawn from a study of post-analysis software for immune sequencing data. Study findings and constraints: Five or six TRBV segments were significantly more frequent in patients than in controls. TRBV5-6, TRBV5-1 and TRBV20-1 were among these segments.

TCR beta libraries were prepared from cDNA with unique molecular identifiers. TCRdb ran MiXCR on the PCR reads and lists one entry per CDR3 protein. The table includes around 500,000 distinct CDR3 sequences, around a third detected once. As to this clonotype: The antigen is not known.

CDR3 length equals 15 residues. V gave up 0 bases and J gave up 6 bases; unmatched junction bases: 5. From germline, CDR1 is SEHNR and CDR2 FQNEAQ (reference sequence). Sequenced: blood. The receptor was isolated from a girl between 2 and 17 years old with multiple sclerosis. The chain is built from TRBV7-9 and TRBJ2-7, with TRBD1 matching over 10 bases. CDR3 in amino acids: CASSLAGQGGGEQYF. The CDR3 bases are TGTGCCAGCAGCTTAGCAGGACAGGGGGGCGGCGAGCAGTACTTC.